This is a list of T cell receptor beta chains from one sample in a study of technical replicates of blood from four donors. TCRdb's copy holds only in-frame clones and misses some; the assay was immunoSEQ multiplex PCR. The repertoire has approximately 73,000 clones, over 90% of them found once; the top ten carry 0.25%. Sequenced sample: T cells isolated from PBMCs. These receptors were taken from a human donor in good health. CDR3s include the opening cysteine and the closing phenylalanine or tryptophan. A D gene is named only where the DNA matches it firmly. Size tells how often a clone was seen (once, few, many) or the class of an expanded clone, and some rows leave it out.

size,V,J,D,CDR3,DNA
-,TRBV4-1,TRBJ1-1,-,CASSAIQQDRKEAFF,TGCGCCAGCAGCGCTATCCAACAGGATAGAAAGGAAGCTTTCTTT
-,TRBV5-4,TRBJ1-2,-,CASSLGLGDYGYTF,TGTGCCAGCAGCTTGGGGCTGGGAGACTATGGCTACACCTTC
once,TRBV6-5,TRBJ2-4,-,CASSYSGAAAKNIQYF,TGTGCCAGCAGTTACTCTGGGGCAGCAGCCAAAAACATTCAGTACTTC
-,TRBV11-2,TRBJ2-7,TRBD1,CASSPGQGYSYEQYF,TGTGCCAGCAGCCCTGGACAGGGCTACTCCTACGAGCAGTACTTC
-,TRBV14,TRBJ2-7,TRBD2,CASSRLSGSSYHEQYF,TGTGCCAGCAGCCGCCTTAGCGGGAGCTCTTACCACGAGCAGTACTTC
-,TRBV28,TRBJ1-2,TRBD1,CASSSRGDRGAKEDGYTF,TGTGCCAGCAGTTCCCGGGGGGACAGGGGTGCGAAAGAGGATGGCTACACCTTC
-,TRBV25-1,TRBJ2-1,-,CASSELTGKGVNEQFF,TGTGCCAGCAGTGAATTAACAGGGAAGGGAGTCAATGAGCAGTTCTTC
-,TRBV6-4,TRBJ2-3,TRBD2,CASSEKAGDTDTQYF,TGTGCCAGCAGTGAAAAAGCGGGGGACACAGATACGCAGTATTTT
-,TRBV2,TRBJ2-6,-,CASSDRRTGANVLTF,TGTGCCAGCAGTGATAGGAGGACTGGGGCCAACGTCCTGACTTTC
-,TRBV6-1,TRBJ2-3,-,CASSEGGENTDTQYF,TGTGCCAGCAGTGAAGGGGGAGAGAACACAGATACGCAGTATTTT
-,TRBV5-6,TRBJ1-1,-,CASSEPGKTDTEAFF,TGTGCCAGCAGCGAACCGGGGAAAACGGACACTGAAGCTTTCTTT
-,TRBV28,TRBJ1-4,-,CASSPSGATNEKLFF,TGTGCCAGCAGTCCCTCCGGTGCAACTAATGAAAAACTGTTTTTT
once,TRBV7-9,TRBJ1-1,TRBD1,CASSLAVGTGGPTEAFF,TGTGCCAGCAGCTTAGCTGTAGGGACAGGGGGTCCCACTGAAGCTTTCTTT
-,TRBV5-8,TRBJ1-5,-,CASSGGARAGGQPQHF,TGTGCCAGCAGCGGGGGGGCCAGGGCTGGCGGTCAGCCCCAGCATTTT
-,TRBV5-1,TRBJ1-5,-,CASSLAGSGQPQHF,TGCGCCAGCAGCTTGGCAGGGTCCGGCCAGCCCCAGCATTTT
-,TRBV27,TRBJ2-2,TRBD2,CASRLVAGRDTGELFF,TGTGCCAGCAGGCTCGTAGCGGGAAGGGACACCGGGGAGCTGTTTTTT
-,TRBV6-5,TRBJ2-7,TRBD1,CASTRTGFFYEQYF,TGTGCCAGCACCAGGACAGGGTTCTTTTACGAGCAGTACTTC
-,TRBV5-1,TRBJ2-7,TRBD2,CASSLGNSGTSGNYEQYF,TGCGCCAGCAGCTTGGGGAACTCCGGGACTAGCGGGAACTACGAGCAGTACTTC
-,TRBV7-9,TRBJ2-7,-,CASSLRQDSYEQYF,TGTGCCAGCAGCCTTAGACAGGACTCCTACGAGCAGTACTTC
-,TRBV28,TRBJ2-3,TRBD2,CASSVWLAGVRGTDTQYF,TGTGCCAGCAGTGTTTGGCTAGCGGGAGTTCGGGGTACAGATACGCAGTATTTT
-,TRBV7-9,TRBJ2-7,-,CASSLADREQYF,TGTGCCAGCAGCTTAGCAGACAGAGAGCAGTACTTC
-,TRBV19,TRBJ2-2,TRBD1,CASTLDRGNTGELFF,TGTGCCAGTACCCTGGACAGGGGAAACACCGGGGAGCTGTTTTTT
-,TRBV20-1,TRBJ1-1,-,CSGRENTEAFF,TGCAGTGGTCGGGAGAACACTGAAGCTTTCTTT
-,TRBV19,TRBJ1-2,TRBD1,CASTGTGALPYGYTF,TGTGCCAGTACGGGGACAGGGGCCCTCCCCTATGGCTACACCTTC
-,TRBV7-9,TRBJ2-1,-,CASSLSRNEQFF,TGTGCCAGCAGCTTGTCGCGGAATGAGCAGTTCTTC
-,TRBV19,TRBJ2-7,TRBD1,CASSDRGQSSGSYEQYF,TGTGCCAGTAGTGACAGGGGGCAGTCTAGCGGGTCCTACGAGCAGTACTTC
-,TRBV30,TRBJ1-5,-,CAWSLAPAKSQRARPGQPQHF,TGTGCCTGGAGTCTCGCGCCAGCTAAGTCCCAGAGGGCCAGGCCCGGTCAGCCCCAGCATTTT
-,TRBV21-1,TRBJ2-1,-,CASKELAGLSYNEQFF,TGTGCCAGCAAGGAGCTAGCGGGACTCTCCTACAATGAGCAGTTCTTC
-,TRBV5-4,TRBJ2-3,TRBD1,CASSSQGGDTQYF,TGTGCCAGCAGCTCACAGGGGGGAGATACGCAGTATTTT
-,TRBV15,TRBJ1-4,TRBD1,CATSSLGQVEEKLFF,TGTGCCACCAGCAGTCTCGGACAGGTAGAAGAAAAACTGTTTTTT
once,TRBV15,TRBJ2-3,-,CATSRDLGSRTDTQYF,TGTGCCACCAGCAGAGATCTGGGTAGCCGCACAGATACGCAGTATTTT
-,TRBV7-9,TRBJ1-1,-,CASCRGGSVEAFF,TGTGCCAGCTGCCGAGGTGGCTCAGTAGAAGCTTTCTTT
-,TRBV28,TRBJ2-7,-,CASSLEGYEQYF,TGTGCCAGCAGTTTGGAGGGCTACGAGCAGTACTTC
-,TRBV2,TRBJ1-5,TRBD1,CASSTGTAGQPQHF,TGTGCCAGCAGCACCGGGACAGCAGGACAGCCCCAGCATTTT
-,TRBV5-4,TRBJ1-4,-,CASSLKGSREKLFF,TGTGCCAGCAGCTTGAAAGGATCGCGGGAAAAACTGTTTTTT
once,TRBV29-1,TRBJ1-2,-,CSVGGQFYGYTF,TGCAGCGTCGGAGGACAGTTCTATGGCTACACCTTC
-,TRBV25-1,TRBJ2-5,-,CASSDRVDQETQYF,TGTGCCAGCAGTGACAGGGTGGACCAAGAGACCCAGTACTTC
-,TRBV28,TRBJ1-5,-,CASKPRVSGQPQHF,TGTGCCAGCAAGCCCAGGGTATCCGGTCAGCCCCAGCATTTT
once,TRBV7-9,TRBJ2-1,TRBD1,CASSLKGQGDNEQFF,TGTGCCAGCAGCTTAAAAGGACAGGGAGACAATGAGCAGTTCTTC
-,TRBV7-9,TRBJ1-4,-,CASSHPATNEKLFF,TGTGCCAGCTCCCACCCAGCAACTAATGAAAAACTGTTTTTT
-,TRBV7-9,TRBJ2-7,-,CASSLRLDSSPYEQYF,TGTGCCAGCAGCTTACGACTCGATAGCTCCCCCTACGAGCAGTACTTC
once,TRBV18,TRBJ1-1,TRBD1,CASSLTGVNTEAFF,TGTGCCAGCTCACTGACAGGGGTGAACACTGAAGCTTTCTTT
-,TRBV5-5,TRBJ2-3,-,CASSLVARDTHTDTQYF,TGTGCCAGCAGCTTGGTCGCCCGGGACACCCACACAGATACGCAGTATTTT
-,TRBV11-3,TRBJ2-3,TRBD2,CASSLSSTSATDTQYF,TGTGCCAGCAGCTTAAGTTCGACTAGCGCCACAGATACGCAGTATTTT
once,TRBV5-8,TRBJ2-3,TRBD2,CASSLSGGRTDTQYF,TGTGCCAGCAGCTTGTCGGGGGGAAGGACAGATACGCAGTATTTT
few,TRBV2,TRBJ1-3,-,CASIPTGNTIYF,TGTGCCAGCATTCCTACTGGAAACACCATATATTTT
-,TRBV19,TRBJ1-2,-,CASSLTGPSLYGYTF,TGTGCCAGTAGTTTGACAGGCCCCTCTCTCTATGGCTACACCTTC
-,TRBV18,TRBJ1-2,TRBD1,CASSLYTGEGGGYTF,TGTGCCAGCTCACTCTATACAGGGGAAGGCGGTGGCTACACCTTC
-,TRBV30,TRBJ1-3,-,CAWNYRGNTIYF,TGTGCCTGGAATTACAGGGGAAACACCATATATTTT
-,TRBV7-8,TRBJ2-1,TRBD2,CASSSLAGGQDEQFF,TGTGCCAGCAGCTCGCTAGCGGGAGGCCAAGATGAGCAGTTCTTC
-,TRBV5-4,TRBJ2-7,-,CASSLAFLGALGEQYF,TGTGCCAGCAGCTTGGCCTTTCTGGGGGCTCTGGGCGAGCAGTACTTC
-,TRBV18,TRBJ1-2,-,CASSRRTELNYGYTF,TGTGCCAGCTCACGACGGACAGAATTAAACTATGGCTACACCTTC
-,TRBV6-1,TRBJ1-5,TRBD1,CASETGNRNQPQHF,TGTGCCAGCGAGACAGGGAATCGGAATCAGCCCCAGCATTTT
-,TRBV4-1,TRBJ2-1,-,CASSQESSLNEQFF,TGCGCCAGCAGCCAAGAGTCTAGCCTTAATGAGCAGTTCTTC
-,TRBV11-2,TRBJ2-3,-,CASSLAGLYTDTQYF,TGTGCCAGCAGCTTAGCCGGACTGTACACAGATACGCAGTATTTT
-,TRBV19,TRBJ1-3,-,CASSIRGAGNTIYF,TGTGCCAGTAGTATACGGGGGGCTGGAAACACCATATATTTT
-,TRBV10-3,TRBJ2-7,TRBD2,CAISESTSGRKDEQYF,TGTGCCATCAGTGAGTCCACTAGCGGGAGGAAGGACGAGCAGTACTTC